The subject of this entry is one TCR beta chain. Its target antigen remains unknown. One base away there is no much larger clone; base qualities are not given. These data originate in a study of immune evolution from preneoplasia to lung adenocarcinoma (dated by TCRdb to about 2021). Background on the whole study: HLA loss of heterozygosity was seen in around 7.3%, 15% and 36% of AIS, MIA and ADC lesions, and in no AAH lesions. Resected precursor lesions (AAH, AIS, MIA) and invasive adenocarcinomas were compared against paired morphologically normal lung tissue. The study used immune gene expression, TCR sequencing and multiplex immunofluorescence to profile the immune contexture of lung adenocarcinoma precursors and invasive adenocarcinoma. POLYSOLVER was used to infer Class I HLA alleles from exome data, while LOHHLA was used to detect allele-specific HLA loss. The immune data were combined with whole exome sequencing and methylation data from the same cohort of nodules. According to the study, around 99 samples were used for TCR sequencing. A total of 40 to 65 patients with pulmonary nodules who underwent surgical resection were included in the overall cohort. Sample size was based on specimen availability rather than a prior power calculation. The TCR sequencing data were obtained from 51 patients.

TCR beta CDR3 regions were sequenced from DNA using the immunoSEQ hsTCRbeta Kit. On the authors' methods: The ImmunoSEQ Analyzer was used to analyse the TCR sequencing data. T cell clonality was defined as 1 minus Pielou's evenness, as computed on productive rearrangements. The inverse Simpson index, applied to productive templates, was used to measure T cell diversity. T cell density was TCR beta template counts normalized to usable DNA, estimated by amplifying and sequencing housekeeping genes. Two-sided Kruskal-Wallis tests were used to compare TCR metrics across histologic stages. Held by TCRdb, this immuneACCESS table contains in-frame sequences only and omits some clones. Under half of the omission traces to an unresolved V gene where checked; the cause of the rest is unknown. D and trimming were read from the DNA, whereas the V and J calls and clone size are those reported in that table. Recorded for this sample are about 4,200 clones; approximately 85% of them occurred a single time. The ten largest make up around 30% of the sample.

The patients had resection in Japan or China between about 2013 and 2017. Histologic diagnosis of each case was confirmed independently by two lung cancer pathologists on H&E slides. For nucleic acid extraction, premalignant or tumor cells were enriched by macro-dissection following pathologic assessment. DNA was isolated from FFPE tissue using the AllPrep DNA/RNA FFPE Kit. V lost 6 bases and J lost 0 bases; the stretch between them is 13 bases long. The CDR3 covers 15 residues, taking in both the cysteine and the phenylalanine. Only CDR3 DNA remains: 45 bases, in frame from the first base. The germline V gene gives CDR1 as SGHRS and CDR2 as YFSETQ. The investigation overall reported the following: Because all patients came from Japan and China, whether the findings apply to Western populations was uncertain. Findings were based on association rather than direct causation; larger cohorts with long-term follow-up and longitudinal biopsies were deemed needed. Normal lung showed the highest clonality, whereas later-stage lesions appeared to have higher T cell density and diversity but lower clonality. The highest T cell clonality was observed in KRAS-mutant nodules compared with EGFR-mutant or double wild-type lesions. Top T cell clone frequencies were highest in normal lung and appeared to decrease progressively from AAH through AIS, MIA and invasive adenocarcinoma.

Rearrangement joined TRBV5-1 to TRBJ2-1, and the D gene may be TRBD2, 6 bases matching. The sequenced sample was FFPE invasive lung adenocarcinoma tissue. The cell subset or site label here, explained by the study, means: frankly invasive lung adenocarcinoma (ADC). This TCR was recovered from a person between 35 and 59 years old with lung adenocarcinoma. Some clones in this sample may be carry-over from other donors' samples. The CDR3 sequence is CASTSGGDSYNEQFF. The DNA is as follows: TGCGCCAGCACCAGCGGAGGGGACTCCTACAATGAGCAGTTCTTC.